Below, one TCR beta chain is given with its context. No cognate antigen has been identified for it. No much larger clone exists at a distance of one base, and base qualities are not known. This specimen comes from a study of shared clonotypes between healthy human individuals (dated by TCRdb to 2019 to 2021). Background for the entire study: A couple of women and three men aged 18 to 49 years were included in the cohort. For each donor, three plates each were used for CD4 naive and CD4 memory, two plates were used for CD8 naive, and one plate was used for CD8 memory. To estimate repertoire size and how much clonotype sharing occurs between individuals, the study deeply sequenced the blood TCR repertoires of five healthy adults. To increase sequencing depth and limit assay-specific biases, different laboratories used diverse techniques to prepare libraries and sequence TCR repertoires. Between about 0.8 and 9 billion PBMCs per donor were obtained by leukapheresis. Results and caveats for the whole study, not just this receptor: Sampling was limited to blood, and TCR repertoires in tissue likely differ from TCR repertoires in blood. Pairwise subsampling led to the expectation that sequencing depth would affect the degree of clonotype sharing among donors. Clonotypes shared by all four sorted-subset donors showed higher generation probabilities than non-shared clonotypes. When a handful of donors were compared, the shared fraction of clonotypes was about 5.2% for naive CD4, roughly 3.3% for naive CD8, roughly 2.3% for memory CD4, and 0.35% to 0.5% for memory CD8. Naive subsets generally had larger estimated clonotype richness than memory subsets did. The small number of donors limited the genetic and exposure-history diversity represented. Incomplete sequencing was indicated by rarefaction of sorted-subset datasets, despite the large sequencing depth.

TCR CDR3 regions were amplified from genomic DNA by multiplex PCR using the deep immunoSEQ assay. For each cell subset, the extracted genomic DNA was distributed evenly across all wells of several immunoSEQ 96-well plates, and each plate served as one replicate. For sorted subsets, approximately 200 ng of genomic DNA, equivalent to 25,000 to 35,000 T cell genomes, went into each replicate PCR. Purified libraries were measured with a Qubit 3.0 fluorometer, size-checked on a Bioanalyzer 2100, and measured again with the KAPA Library Quantification kit. Every immunoSEQ 96-well plate was sequenced on a separate single-read 150-cycle Illumina NextSeq 550 flow cell. Under the source paper's analysis protocol: Because the immunoSEQ output included only junctional sequences and no quality scores, the filtering could not be the same as the filtering used for full-length reads. Sequences were annotated with PyIR, a Python wrapper for IgBLAST v1.9, using IMGT germline references to assign V/J genes and CDR3. Any read was removed if the V/J assignment was weak (E-value above 1e-6), the CDR3 was missing, or the read contained stop codons, out-of-frame junctions, or ambiguous translated residues. A V3J clonotype was defined by an identical inferred V gene, J gene, and CDR3 amino acid sequence. To compute the percentage overlap between repertoires, the number of shared unique clonotypes was divided by the size of the smaller repertoire. Richness of each repertoire was evaluated using RTK rarefaction, the Chao1 estimator, and Recon v2.1 estimates of unobserved clonotypes. Generation probabilities for all TCRbeta clonotypes obtained by the gDNA method from several donors were computed using OLGA. Here the immuneACCESS table is served through TCRdb, limited to in-frame sequences with V and J called. Missing clones are a known gap in these copies; in checked studies unresolved V genes cover under half, and the rest lacks a known reason. V, J and clone size are taken as reported in that table, and D and trimming were inferred from the DNA itself. The sample includes under 700,000 clones, with approximately 95% observed a single time. The top ten constitute approximately 0.12% of the sample.

CD8 naive samples consisted of CD45RO-negative cells that were positively selected for CCR7, yielding a CD45RA+CCR7+ population without TemRA cells. The donors were healthy, HIV-negative adults who had no recently reported acute infections or vaccinations. Only Caucasian adults living in Nashville, Tennessee, USA were represented among the donors. Blood was obtained by leukapheresis, after which PBMCs were separated by Ficoll-Histopaque density gradient centrifugation and cryopreserved in liquid nitrogen vapor phase. Analytical flow cytometry was used to check the purity and quantity of every magnetically sorted T cell population. Genomic DNA was isolated from every sorted fraction and measured by UV absorbance on a Nanodrop 2000c. The germline V gene encodes CDR1 SGHDN and CDR2 FVKESK. The CDR3 runs 12 amino acids, cysteine and phenylalanine included. Solely the CDR3 DNA is kept, with 36 bases framed from the first base. The trim is 2 bases for V and 5 bases for J, with a gap of 6 bases between the germline ends.

This TCR came from a woman in her thirties in good health. The V and J genes are TRBV14 and TRBJ2-5; the D gene is not confidently resolved. Sequenced input: naive CD8+ T cells sorted from blood. The cell subset or site label, as the study defines it: CD45RA+CCR7+. This receptor carries the CDR3 CASSQFRETQYF. The nucleotide sequence is given as TGTGCCAGCAGCCAATTCAGGGAGACCCAGTACTTC.